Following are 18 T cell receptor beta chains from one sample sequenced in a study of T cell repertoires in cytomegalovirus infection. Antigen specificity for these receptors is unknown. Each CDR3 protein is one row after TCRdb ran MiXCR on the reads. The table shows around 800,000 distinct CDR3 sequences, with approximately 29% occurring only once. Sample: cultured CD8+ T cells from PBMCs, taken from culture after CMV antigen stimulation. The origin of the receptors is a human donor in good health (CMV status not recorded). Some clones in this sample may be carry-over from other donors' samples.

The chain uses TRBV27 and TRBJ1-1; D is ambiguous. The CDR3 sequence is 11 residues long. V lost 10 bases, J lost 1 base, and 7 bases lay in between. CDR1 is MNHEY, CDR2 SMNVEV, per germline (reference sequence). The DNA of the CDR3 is TGTGCCACCCGTCGGAACACTGAAGCTTTCTTT. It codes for CATRRNTEAFF.

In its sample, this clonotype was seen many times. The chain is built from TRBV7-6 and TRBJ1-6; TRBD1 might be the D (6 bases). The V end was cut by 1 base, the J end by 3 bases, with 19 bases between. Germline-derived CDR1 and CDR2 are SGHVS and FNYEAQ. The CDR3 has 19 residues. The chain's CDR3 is CASSLGPFIQGGYNSPLHF. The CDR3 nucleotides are TGTGCCAGCAGCTTAGGCCCCTTCATCCAAGGGGGCTATAATTCACCCCTCCACTTT.

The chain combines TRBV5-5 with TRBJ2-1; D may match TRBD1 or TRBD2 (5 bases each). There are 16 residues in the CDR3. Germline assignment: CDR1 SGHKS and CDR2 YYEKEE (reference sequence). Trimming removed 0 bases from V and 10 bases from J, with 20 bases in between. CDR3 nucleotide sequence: TGTGCCAGCAGCTTGGAGAATTGGGACCCCAAGAAAGAGCAGTTCTTC. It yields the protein CASSLENWDPKKEQFF.

Here the CDR3 reads CASSPVEDRVFGYTF. Written as DNA, the CDR3 is TGTGCCAGCAGCCCAGTGGAGGACAGGGTTTTCGGCTACACCTTC. This chain joins TRBV9 and TRBJ1-2; 8 nucleotides line up with TRBD1. Germline CDR1 is SGDLS and CDR2 is YYNGEE. V lost 4 bases to trimming and J lost 8 bases; unmatched junction nucleotides: 13. The CDR3 totals 15 residues.

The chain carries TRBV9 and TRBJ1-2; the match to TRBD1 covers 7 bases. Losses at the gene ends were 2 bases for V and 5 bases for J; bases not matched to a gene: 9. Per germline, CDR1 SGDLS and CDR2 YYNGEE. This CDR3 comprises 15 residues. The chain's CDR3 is CASSVSGGSWYGYTF. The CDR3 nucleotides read TGTGCCAGCAGCGTTTCAGGGGGATCATGGTATGGCTACACCTTC.

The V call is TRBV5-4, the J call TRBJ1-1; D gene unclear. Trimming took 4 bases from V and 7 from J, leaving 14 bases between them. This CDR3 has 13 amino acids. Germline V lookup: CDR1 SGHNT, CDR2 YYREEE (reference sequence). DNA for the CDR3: TGTGCCAGCAGCGGAGTTACTGAGGGTGAAGCTTTCTTT. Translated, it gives CASSGVTEGEAFF.

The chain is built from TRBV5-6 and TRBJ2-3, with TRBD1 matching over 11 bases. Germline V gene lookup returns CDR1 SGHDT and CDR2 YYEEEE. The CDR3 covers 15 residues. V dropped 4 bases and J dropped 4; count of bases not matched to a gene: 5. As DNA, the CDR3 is TGTGCCAGCAGCCCCAGGACAGGGGGCCCAGATACGCAGTATTTT. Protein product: CASSPRTGGPDTQYF.

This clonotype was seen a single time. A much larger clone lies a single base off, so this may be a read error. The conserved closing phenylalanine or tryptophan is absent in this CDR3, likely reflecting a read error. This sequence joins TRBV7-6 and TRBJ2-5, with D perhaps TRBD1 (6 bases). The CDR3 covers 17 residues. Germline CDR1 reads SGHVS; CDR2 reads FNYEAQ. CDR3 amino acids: CASSLARVDRSQETQYY. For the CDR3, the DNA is TGTGCTAGCAGCTTAGCGAGGGTAGACAGGAGCCAAGAGACCCAGTACTAC.

The CDR3 DNA is TGTGCCAGCCCGATAGAGGACCGGGTGGTGGGTGAGCAGTTCTTC. Its protein is CASPIEDRVVGEQFF. The chain links TRBV6-1 to TRBJ2-1; D gene unclear. The CDR3 spans 15 residues. Between the trimmed V and J ends, which lost 8 bases and 9 bases, there was a span of 23 bases. Germline CDR1 reads MNHNS; CDR2 reads SASEGT.

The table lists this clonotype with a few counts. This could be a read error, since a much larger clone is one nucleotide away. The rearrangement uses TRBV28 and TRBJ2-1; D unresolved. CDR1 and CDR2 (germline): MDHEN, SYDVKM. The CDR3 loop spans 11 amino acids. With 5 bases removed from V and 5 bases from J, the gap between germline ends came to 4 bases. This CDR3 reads CASSRHNEQFF. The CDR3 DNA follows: TGTGCCAGCAGTCGTCACAATGAGCAGTTCTTC. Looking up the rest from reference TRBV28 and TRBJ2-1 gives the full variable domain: DVKVTQSSRYLVKRTGEKVFLECVQDMDHENMFWYRQDPGLGLRLIYFSYDVKMKEKGDIPEGYSVSREKKERFSLILESASTNQTSMYLCASSRHNEQFFGPGTRLTVL.

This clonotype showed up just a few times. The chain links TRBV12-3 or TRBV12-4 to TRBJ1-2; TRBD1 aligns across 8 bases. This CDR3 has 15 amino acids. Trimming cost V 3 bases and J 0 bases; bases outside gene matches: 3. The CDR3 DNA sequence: TGTGCCAGCAGTTTGGGACAGGAGGCTAACTATGGCTACACCTTC. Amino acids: CASSLGQEANYGYTF.

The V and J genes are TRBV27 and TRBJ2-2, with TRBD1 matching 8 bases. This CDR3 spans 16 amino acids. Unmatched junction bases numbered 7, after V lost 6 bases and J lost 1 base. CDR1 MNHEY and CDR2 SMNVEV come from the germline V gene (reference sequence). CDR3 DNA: TGTGCCAGCAGCTCCAGGACAGGGATGAACACCGGGGAGCTGTTTTTT. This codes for CASSSRTGMNTGELFF.

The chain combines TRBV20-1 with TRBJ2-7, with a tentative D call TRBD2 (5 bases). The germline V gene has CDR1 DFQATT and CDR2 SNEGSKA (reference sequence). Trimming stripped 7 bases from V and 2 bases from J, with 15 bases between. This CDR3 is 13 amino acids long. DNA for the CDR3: TGCAGTGTCTCCCCCGGGGATCCCTACGAGCAGTACTTC. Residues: CSVSPGDPYEQYF.

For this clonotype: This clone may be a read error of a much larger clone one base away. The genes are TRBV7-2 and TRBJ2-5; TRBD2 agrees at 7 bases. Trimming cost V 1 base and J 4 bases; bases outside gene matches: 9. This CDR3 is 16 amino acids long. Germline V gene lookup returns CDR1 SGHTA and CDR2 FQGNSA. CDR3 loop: CASSLESGTTAETQYF. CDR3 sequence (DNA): TGTGCCAGCAGCTTAGAGAGCGGGACGACGGCAGAGACCCAGTACTTC.

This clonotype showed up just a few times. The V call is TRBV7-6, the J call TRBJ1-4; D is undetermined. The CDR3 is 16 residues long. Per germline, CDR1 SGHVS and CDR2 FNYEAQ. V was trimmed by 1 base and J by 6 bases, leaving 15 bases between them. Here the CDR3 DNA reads TGTGCCAGCAGCTTAGAGATAGGCCCTATCTATGAAAAACTGTTTTTT. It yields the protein CASSLEIGPIYEKLFF. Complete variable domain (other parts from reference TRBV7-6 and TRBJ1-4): GAGVSQSPRYKVTKRGQDVALRCDPISGHVSLYWYRQALGQGPEFLTYFNYEAQQDKSGLPNDRFSAERPEGSISTLTIQRTEQRDSAMYRCASSLEIGPIYEKLFFGSGTQLSVL.

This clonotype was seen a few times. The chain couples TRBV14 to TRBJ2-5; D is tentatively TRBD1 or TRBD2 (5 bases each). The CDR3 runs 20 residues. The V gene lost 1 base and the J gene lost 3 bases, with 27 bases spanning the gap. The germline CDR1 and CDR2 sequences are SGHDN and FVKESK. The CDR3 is CASSQGTGQRVYLVEETQYF. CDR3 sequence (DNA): TGTGCCAGCAGCCAAGGTACGGGGCAGCGAGTGTACCTCGTGGAAGAGACCCAGTACTTC.

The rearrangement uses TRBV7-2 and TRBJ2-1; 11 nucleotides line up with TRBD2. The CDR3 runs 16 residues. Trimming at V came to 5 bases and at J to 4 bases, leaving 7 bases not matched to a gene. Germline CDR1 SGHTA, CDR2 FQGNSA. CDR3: CASSQRLAGYYNEQFF. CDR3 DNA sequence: TGTGCCAGCAGCCAACGACTAGCGGGGTATTACAATGAGCAGTTCTTC.

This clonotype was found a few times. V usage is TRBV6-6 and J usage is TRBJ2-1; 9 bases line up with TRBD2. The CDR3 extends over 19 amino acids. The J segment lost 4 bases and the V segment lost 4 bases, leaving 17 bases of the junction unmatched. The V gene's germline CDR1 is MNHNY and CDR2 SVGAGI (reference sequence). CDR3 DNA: TGTGCCAGCAGTTTTCCCCACTCCCGAGCTAGCGGGGATTACAATGAGCAGTTCTTC. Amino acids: CASSFPHSRASGDYNEQFF.